The clone carrying this T cell receptor (beta chain) has a handful of counts. This sample stems from a study of blood T cell repertoires in COVID-19. Study as a whole: Spain, Italy and the United States supplied samples that represented acute and convalescent COVID-19. The analysed material was cDNA or gDNA that came from T cells, B-cell-depleted T cells, or PBMCs.

Authors' analysis steps: Cell counts per sample came from amplifying reference gene primers. The table came from immunoSEQ multiplex PCR; TCRdb's copy has only in-frame clones and leaves some out. The V and J calls and clone size are taken from that table; D and trimming were inferred from the DNA. The repertoire has roughly 220,000 clones, about nine tenths of them found once; the top ten carry around 2.2%. The source material was peripheral blood. The sequence was collected from a young man who had recovered from COVID-19.

As DNA, the CDR3 is TGCGCCAGCAAAGTACAGGGGGCGGATGGCTACACCTTC. It translates to CASKVQGADGYTF. V is TRBV5-1 and J is TRBJ1-2; 9 nucleotides agree with TRBD1. Germline V CDR1 and CDR2: SGHRS, YFSETQ. This CDR3 comprises 13 residues. The junction had 6 bases not matched to a gene; V was cut back by 6 bases and J by 6 bases.